The rows below give T cell receptor beta chains drawn from one sample of a study of regulatory T cells in long-lasting Graves disease. TCRdb reprocessed the multiplex PCR reads via MiXCR and lists one record per CDR3 protein. The table records approximately 440,000 distinct CDR3 sequences, around a quarter of them present only once. Sequencing was performed on peripheral blood mononuclear cells (PBMCs), taken when the disease was refractory, from a patient treated with antithyroid drugs. Receptors were obtained from a female donor with Graves disease. The CDR3 runs from the conserved cysteine through the conserved F or W. The order of the fields is V gene, J gene, clone size, D gene, CDR3 protein, CDR3 DNA. The D gene is left open where the match is weak. Expanded clones are given a class, and other clones once, few, many or no size at all.

TRBV28,TRBJ1-2,many,NA,CASSLGRGRGYGYTF,TGTGCCAGCAGTTTAGGGCGGGGGCGCGGCTATGGCTACACCTTC
TRBV6-1,TRBJ2-1,NA,TRBD2,CASSPRARSGRAYNEQFF,TGTGCCAGCAGCCCAAGGGCGCGTAGCGGGAGGGCATACAATGAGCAGTTCTTC
TRBV7-2,TRBJ1-5,NA,NA,CASSLFGAGGANSNQPQHF,TGTGCCAGCAGCTTATTCGGGGCGGGGGGGGCTAATAGCAATCAGCCCCAGCATTTT
TRBV19,TRBJ1-5,NA,NA,CASSSSDGTRNQPQHF,TGTGCCAGTAGTTCTTCGGACGGAACCCGCAATCAGCCCCAGCATTTT
TRBV5-1,TRBJ2-2,NA,NA,CASSLESKNTGELFF,TGCGCCAGCAGCTTGGAGTCCAAGAACACCGGGGAGCTGTTTTTT
TRBV28,TRBJ2-5,many,TRBD1,CASSWGQGTQETQYF,TGTGCCAGCAGTTGGGGACAGGGGACCCAAGAGACCCAGTACTTC
TRBV4-1,TRBJ1-5,NA,NA,CASSQRGAGNQPQHF,TGCGCCAGCAGCCAACGGGGGGCTGGCAATCAGCCCCAGCATTTT
TRBV29-1,TRBJ2-7,few,NA,CSVVGEIGHSYEQYF,TGCAGCGTTGTGGGCGAGATCGGCCACTCCTACGAGCAGTACTTC
TRBV19,TRBJ2-1,few,NA,CASSIRLDYNEQFF,TGTGCCAGTAGTATAAGACTAGATTACAATGAGCAGTTCTTC
TRBV9,TRBJ1-2,few,TRBD1,CASSPWTGGMEGYTF,TGTGCCAGCAGCCCCTGGACAGGGGGGATGGAGGGCTACACCTTC
TRBV7-6,TRBJ1-1,few,NA,CASSLVIGRKEAFF,TGTGCCAGCAGCTTAGTCATAGGACGGAAGGAAGCTTTCTTT
TRBV7-6,TRBJ1-5,many,NA,CASSYRASNQPQHF,TGTGCCAGCAGCTACAGGGCTAGCAATCAGCCCCAGCATTTT
TRBV18,TRBJ1-1,many,TRBD1,CASSRGQVNTEAFF,TGCGCCAGCAGCCGAGGACAGGTGAACACTGAAGCTTTCTTT
TRBV7-2,TRBJ2-5,many,NA,CASSLTTVPQETQYF,TGTGCCAGCAGCTTAACGACAGTTCCTCAAGAGACCCAGTACTTC
TRBV10-3,TRBJ2-7,NA,TRBD2,CAISGYGTSGPTSYEQYF,TGTGCCATCAGTGGATACGGGACTAGCGGGCCGACCTCCTACGAGCAGTACTTC
TRBV14,TRBJ1-2,NA,NA,CASSQHVANYGYTF,TGTGCCAGCAGCCAACACGTAGCGAACTATGGCTACACCTTC
TRBV20-1,TRBJ1-1,NA,NA,CSAAPGDTEAFF,TGCAGTGCTGCCCCGGGAGACACTGAAGCTTTCTTT
TRBV7-2,TRBJ2-7,NA,TRBD2,CASSPRLANYEQYF,TGTGCCAGCAGCCCACGACTAGCGAACTACGAGCAGTACTTC
TRBV12-3/TRBV12-4,TRBJ2-5,once,TRBD1,CASSLTSRGTGSGARETQYF,TGTGCCAGCAGTTTAACTTCCCGCGGGACAGGGAGTGGAGCACGGGAGACCCAGTACTTC
TRBV12-3/TRBV12-4,TRBJ1-3,few,NA,CASSPGGAGNTIYF,TGTGCCAGCAGTCCGGGGGGTGCTGGAAACACCATATATTTT
TRBV5-1,TRBJ1-2,few,NA,CASSFGISSNYGYTF,TGCGCCAGCAGCTTTGGGATTTCCTCTAACTATGGCTACACCTTC
TRBV2,TRBJ1-2,many,NA,CASSEAGGNYGYTF,TGTGCCAGCAGTGAAGCGGGGGGAAACTATGGCTACACCTTC
TRBV6-9,TRBJ1-3,NA,NA,CASSYRIGVSGNTIYF,TGTGCCAGCAGTTACCGTATAGGGGTCTCTGGAAACACCATATATTTT
TRBV5-5,TRBJ2-2,NA,NA,CASANVLNTGELFF,TGTGCCAGCGCTAATGTCCTGAACACCGGGGAGCTGTTTTTT
TRBV13,TRBJ2-2,NA,NA,CASSDVDTGELFF,TGTGCCAGCAGCGATGTGGACACCGGGGAGCTGTTTTTT
TRBV11-2,TRBJ1-2,many,TRBD1,CASSITRDSRYGYTF,TGTGCCAGCAGCATTACCCGGGACAGTCGCTATGGCTACACCTTC
TRBV6-1,TRBJ1-1,few,NA,CASSRQLNTEAFF,TGTGCCAGCAGCCGACAGTTGAACACTGAAGCTTTCTTT
TRBV19,TRBJ1-1,few,NA,CASSTYKNTEAFF,TGTGCCAGTAGTACCTACAAGAACACTGAAGCTTTCTTT
TRBV12-3/TRBV12-4,TRBJ1-2,many,NA,CASRVTGGATGYTF,TGTGCCAGCAGGGTGACAGGAGGCGCGACTGGCTACACCTTC
TRBV11-2,TRBJ2-7,few,NA,CASSDYRPRTGAYEQYF,TGTGCCAGCAGCGACTACCGACCGCGGACTGGGGCCTACGAGCAGTACTTC
TRBV12-3/TRBV12-4,TRBJ1-4,many,TRBD1,CASSPQTGREKLFF,TGTGCCAGCAGTCCCCAGACAGGGAGGGAAAAACTGTTTTTT
TRBV28,TRBJ2-5,many,NA,CASSSFVMTRIRQETQYF,TGTGCCAGCAGTTCCTTCGTTATGACTAGGATTCGGCAAGAGACCCAGTACTTC
TRBV28,TRBJ2-1,NA,TRBD2,CASTQGLAGYNEQFF,TGTGCCAGCACCCAGGGACTAGCGGGATACAATGAGCAGTTCTTC
TRBV28,TRBJ1-1,many,NA,CASSRQIMNTEAFF,TGTGCCAGCAGCCGACAGATCATGAACACTGAAGCTTTCTTT
TRBV27,TRBJ1-2,few,NA,CASSFSGSNYGYTF,TGTGCCAGCAGTTTTTCGGGGAGTAACTATGGCTACACCTTC
TRBV9,TRBJ2-5,NA,NA,CASSVGPLQETQYF,TGTGCCAGCAGCGTGGGACCACTACAAGAGACCCAGTACTTC
TRBV6-1,TRBJ2-7,many,TRBD1,CASTFVQGAYEQYF,TGTGCCAGCACCTTTGTACAGGGGGCCTACGAGCAGTACTTC
TRBV6-2/TRBV6-3,TRBJ2-7,NA,NA,CASRLGTPGLREQYF,TGTGCCAGCAGACTCGGGACACCGGGACTCCGCGAGCAGTACTTC
TRBV29-1,TRBJ1-1,few,NA,CSVGQDTEAFF,TGCAGCGTAGGACAAGACACTGAAGCTTTCTTT
TRBV2,TRBJ2-3,few,NA,CASKKGESTDTQYF,TGTGCCAGCAAGAAGGGAGAAAGCACAGATACGCAGTATTTT
TRBV19,TRBJ2-7,NA,TRBD2,CASSPAGLAGDYEQYF,TGTGCCAGTAGTCCCGCCGGGCTAGCGGGCGACTACGAGCAGTACTTC
TRBV9,TRBJ1-5,NA,NA,CVSSVEGYQPQHF,TGTGTCAGCAGCGTAGAGGGGTACCAGCCCCAGCATTTT
TRBV7-9,TRBJ2-7,NA,NA,CASSLDPGLTYEQYF,TGTGCCAGCAGCTTAGATCCGGGGTTAACCTACGAGCAGTACTTC
TRBV2,TRBJ1-4,many,NA,CASSSVSTEHNEKLFF,TGTGCCAGCAGTTCCGTTTCGACGGAGCATAATGAAAAACTGTTTTTT
TRBV20-1,TRBJ2-5,many,TRBD2,CSALRLAGAQETQYF,TGCAGTGCTCTCAGACTAGCGGGGGCCCAAGAGACCCAGTACTTC
TRBV18,TRBJ2-2,NA,NA,CASSPLPNTGELFF,TGTGCCAGCTCACCACTTCCGAACACCGGGGAGCTGTTTTTT
TRBV20-1,TRBJ2-7,many,NA,CSAREPEGGEQYF,TGCAGTGCTAGAGAGCCGGAAGGGGGCGAGCAGTACTTC
TRBV28,TRBJ2-1,NA,TRBD2,CASSYSGNNEQFF,TGTGCCAGCAGCTATAGCGGGAACAATGAGCAGTTCTTC
TRBV7-8,TRBJ2-7,many,TRBD2,CASSLGAGVPKSEQYF,TGTGCCAGCAGCTTAGGGGCGGGGGTCCCTAAGTCCGAGCAGTACTTC
TRBV7-2,TRBJ2-3,NA,TRBD2,CASSLLLLAGLTDTQYF,TGTGCCAGCAGCTTACTTCTTCTAGCGGGACTCACAGATACGCAGTATTTT
TRBV20-1,TRBJ1-1,NA,TRBD1,CSAREGGGRSAFF,TGCAGTGCTAGAGAGGGAGGGGGCAGGTCGGCTTTCTTT
TRBV20-1,TRBJ2-7,many,TRBD2,CSVLKRESSYEQYF,TGCAGTGTCCTTAAGCGGGAGAGCTCCTACGAGCAGTACTTC
TRBV6-1,TRBJ1-6,many,TRBD1,CASSQQGDYNSPLHF,TGTGCCAGCAGTCAACAGGGGGACTATAATTCACCCCTCCACTTT